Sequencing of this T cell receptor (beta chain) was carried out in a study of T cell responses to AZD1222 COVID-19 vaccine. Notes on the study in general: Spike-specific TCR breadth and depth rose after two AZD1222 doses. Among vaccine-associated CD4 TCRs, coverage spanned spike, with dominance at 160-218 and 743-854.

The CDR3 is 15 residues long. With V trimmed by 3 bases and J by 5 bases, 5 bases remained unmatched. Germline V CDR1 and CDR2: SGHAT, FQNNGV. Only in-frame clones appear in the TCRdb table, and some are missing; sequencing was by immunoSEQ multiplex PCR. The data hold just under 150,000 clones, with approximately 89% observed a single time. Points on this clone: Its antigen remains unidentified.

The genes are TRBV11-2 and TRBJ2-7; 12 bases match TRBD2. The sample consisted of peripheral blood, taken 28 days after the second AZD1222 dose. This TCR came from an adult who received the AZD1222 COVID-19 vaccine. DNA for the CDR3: TGTGCCAGCAGCTTGACTAGCGGGAGTATGAACGAGCAGTACTTC. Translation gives CASSLTSGSMNEQYF.